The sequence of this T cell receptor (beta chain) was determined in a study of T cell responses to AZD1222 COVID-19 vaccine. Germline V CDR1 and CDR2: SGDLS, YYNGEE. Trimming removed 3 bases at V and 0 bases at J, with 8 bases between. The length of the CDR3 is 14 residues. Using immunoSEQ multiplex PCR, the repertoire was profiled, and TCRdb retains in-frame clones only, with some absent. The sample holds around 87,000 clones, 75% to 90% seen once. This specimen was peripheral blood, taken 28 days after the second AZD1222 dose. This clonotype was sampled from an adult who received the AZD1222 COVID-19 vaccine. The rearrangement links TRBV9 to TRBJ2-3; D is ambiguous. For the CDR3, the DNA is TGTGCCAGCAGCGGAAGGATTAGCACAGATACGCAGTATTTT. This translates into CASSGRISTDTQYF.